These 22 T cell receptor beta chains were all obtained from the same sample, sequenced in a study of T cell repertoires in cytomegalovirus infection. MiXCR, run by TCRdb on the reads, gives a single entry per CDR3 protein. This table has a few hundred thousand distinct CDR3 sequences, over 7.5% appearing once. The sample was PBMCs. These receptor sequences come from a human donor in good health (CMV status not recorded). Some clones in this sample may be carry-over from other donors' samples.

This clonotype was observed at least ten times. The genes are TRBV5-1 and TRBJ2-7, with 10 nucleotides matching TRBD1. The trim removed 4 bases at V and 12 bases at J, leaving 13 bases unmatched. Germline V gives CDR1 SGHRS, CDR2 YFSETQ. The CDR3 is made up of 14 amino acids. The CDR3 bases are TGCGCCAGCAGCCTCCGGCCGGGACAGGGGACGCGGTACTTC. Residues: CASSLRPGQGTRYF.

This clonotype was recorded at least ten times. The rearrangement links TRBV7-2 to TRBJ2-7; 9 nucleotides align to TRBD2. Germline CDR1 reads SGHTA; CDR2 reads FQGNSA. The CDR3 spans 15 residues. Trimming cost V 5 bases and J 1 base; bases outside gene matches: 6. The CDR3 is CASSPASGVSYEQYF. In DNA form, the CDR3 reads TGTGCCAGCAGCCCCGCTAGCGGGGTGTCCTACGAGCAGTACTTC.

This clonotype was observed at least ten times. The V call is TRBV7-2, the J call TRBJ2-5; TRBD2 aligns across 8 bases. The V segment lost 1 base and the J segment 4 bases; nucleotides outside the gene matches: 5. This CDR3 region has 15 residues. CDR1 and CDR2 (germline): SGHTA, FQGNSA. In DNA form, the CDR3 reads TGTGCCAGCAGCTTAGGGCAAGCGGGGGCAGAGACCCAGTACTTC. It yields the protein CASSLGQAGAETQYF.

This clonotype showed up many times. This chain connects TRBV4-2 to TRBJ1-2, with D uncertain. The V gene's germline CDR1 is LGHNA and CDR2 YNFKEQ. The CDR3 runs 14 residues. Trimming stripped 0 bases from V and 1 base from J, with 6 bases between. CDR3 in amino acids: CASSQDHLNYGYTF. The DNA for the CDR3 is TGTGCCAGCAGCCAAGATCACCTTAACTATGGCTACACCTTC.

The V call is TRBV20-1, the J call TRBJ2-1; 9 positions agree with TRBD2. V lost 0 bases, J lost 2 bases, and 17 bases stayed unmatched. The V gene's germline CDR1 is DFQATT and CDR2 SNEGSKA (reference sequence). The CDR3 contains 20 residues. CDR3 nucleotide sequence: TGCAGTGCTAGAGATAGCGGGGGCCTAGCGGCCATTGGACCCTACAATGAGCAGTTCTTC. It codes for CSARDSGGLAAIGPYNEQFF.

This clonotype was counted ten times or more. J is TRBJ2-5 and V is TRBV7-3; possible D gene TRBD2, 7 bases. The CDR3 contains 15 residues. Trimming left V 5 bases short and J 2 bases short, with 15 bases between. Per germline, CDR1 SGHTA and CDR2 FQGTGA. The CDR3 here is CASSPGASGQETQYF. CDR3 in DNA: TGTGCCAGCAGCCCGGGGGCTAGCGGACAAGAGACCCAGTACTTC.

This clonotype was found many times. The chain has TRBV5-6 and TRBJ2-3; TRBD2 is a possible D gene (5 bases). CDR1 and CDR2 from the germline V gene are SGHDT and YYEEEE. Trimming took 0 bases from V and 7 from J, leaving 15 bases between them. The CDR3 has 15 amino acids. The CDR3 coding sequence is TGTGCCAGCAGCTTGGTGGACGGGGTTAAAAATACGCAGTATTTT. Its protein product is CASSLVDGVKNTQYF.

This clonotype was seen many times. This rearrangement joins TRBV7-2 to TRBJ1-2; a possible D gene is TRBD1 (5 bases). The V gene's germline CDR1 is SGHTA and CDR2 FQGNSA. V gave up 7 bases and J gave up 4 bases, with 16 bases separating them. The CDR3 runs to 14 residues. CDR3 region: CASTSRQNIYGYTF. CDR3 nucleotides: TGTGCCAGCACCTCCCGACAGAATATCTATGGCTACACCTTC.

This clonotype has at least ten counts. CDR3 sequence (DNA): TGTGCCACCAGTGACCCCCGGGGGCCGGAGAGGGATACGCAGTATTTT. Residues: CATSDPRGPERDTQYF. The rearrangement links TRBV24-1 to TRBJ2-3, with D perhaps assigned TRBD1 or TRBD2 (6 bases each). V lost 4 bases and J lost 6, with 19 bases in between. The CDR3 has 16 residues. In germline, CDR1 is KGHDR, CDR2 SFDVKD.

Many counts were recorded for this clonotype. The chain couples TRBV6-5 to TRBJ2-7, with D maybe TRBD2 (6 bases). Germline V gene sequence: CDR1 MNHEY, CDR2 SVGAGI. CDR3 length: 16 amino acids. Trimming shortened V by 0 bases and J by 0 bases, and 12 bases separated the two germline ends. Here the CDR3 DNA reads TGTGCCAGCAGTTACTCTAGGGACGGGAGCTCCTACGAGCAGTACTTC. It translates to CASSYSRDGSSYEQYF.

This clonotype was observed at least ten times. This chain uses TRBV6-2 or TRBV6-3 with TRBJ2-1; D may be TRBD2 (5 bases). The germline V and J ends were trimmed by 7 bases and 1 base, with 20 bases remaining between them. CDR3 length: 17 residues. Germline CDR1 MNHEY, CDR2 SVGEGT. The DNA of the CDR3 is TGTGCCAGCAATCCCCGAGGGTCGCGGGTTTCCTACAATGAGCAGTTCTTC. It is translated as CASNPRGSRVSYNEQFF.

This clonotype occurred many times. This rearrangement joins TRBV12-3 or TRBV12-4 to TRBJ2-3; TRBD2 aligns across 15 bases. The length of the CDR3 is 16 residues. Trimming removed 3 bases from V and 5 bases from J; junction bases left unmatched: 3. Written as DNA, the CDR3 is TGTGCCAGCAGTTTCTCGGGACTAGCGGGAGGAGATACGCAGTATTTT. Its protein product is CASSFSGLAGGDTQYF.

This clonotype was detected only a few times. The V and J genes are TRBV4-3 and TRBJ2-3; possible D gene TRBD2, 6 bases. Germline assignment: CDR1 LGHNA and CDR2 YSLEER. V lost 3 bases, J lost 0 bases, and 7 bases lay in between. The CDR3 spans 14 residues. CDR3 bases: TGCGCCAGCAGCCAGGGGACTAGCACAGATACGCAGTATTTT. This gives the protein CASSQGTSTDTQYF.

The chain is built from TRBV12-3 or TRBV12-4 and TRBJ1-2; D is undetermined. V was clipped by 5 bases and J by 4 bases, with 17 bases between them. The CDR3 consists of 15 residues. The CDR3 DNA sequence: TGTGCCAGCAGTCCGCTGGACGGTAGACTCTATGGCTACACCTTC. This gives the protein CASSPLDGRLYGYTF.

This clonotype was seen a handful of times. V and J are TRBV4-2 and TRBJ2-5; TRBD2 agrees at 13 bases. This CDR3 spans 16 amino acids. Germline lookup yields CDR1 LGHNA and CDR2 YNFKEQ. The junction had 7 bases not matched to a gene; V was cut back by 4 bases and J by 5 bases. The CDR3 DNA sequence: TGTGCCAGCAGCCCTGGGACTAGCGGGACTATGGAGACCCAGTACTTC. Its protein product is CASSPGTSGTMETQYF.

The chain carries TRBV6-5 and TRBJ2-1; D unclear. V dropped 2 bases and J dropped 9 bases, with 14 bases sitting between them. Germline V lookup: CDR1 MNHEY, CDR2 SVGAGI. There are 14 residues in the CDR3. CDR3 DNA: TGTGCCAGCAGTTACGTGGCAGTAGAGAGTGAGCAGTTCTTC. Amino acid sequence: CASSYVAVESEQFF.

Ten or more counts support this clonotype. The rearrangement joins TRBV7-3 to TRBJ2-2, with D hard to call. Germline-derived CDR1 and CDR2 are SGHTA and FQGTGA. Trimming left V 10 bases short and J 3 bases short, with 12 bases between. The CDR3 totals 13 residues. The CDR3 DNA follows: TGTGCCACCTCCACTTCGTACACCGGGGAGCTGTTTTTT. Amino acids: CATSTSYTGELFF.

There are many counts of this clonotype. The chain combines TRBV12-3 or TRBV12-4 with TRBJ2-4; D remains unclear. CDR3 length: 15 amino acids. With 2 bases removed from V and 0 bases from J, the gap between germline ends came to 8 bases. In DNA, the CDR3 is TGTGCCAGCAGTTTACGACAAATAGCCAAAAACATTCAGTACTTC. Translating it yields CASSLRQIAKNIQYF.

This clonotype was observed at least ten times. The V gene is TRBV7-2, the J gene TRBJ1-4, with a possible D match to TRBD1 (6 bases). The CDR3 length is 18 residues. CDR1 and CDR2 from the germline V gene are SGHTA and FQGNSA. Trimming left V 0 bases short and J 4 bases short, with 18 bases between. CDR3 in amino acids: CASSLATGKQYGNEKLFF. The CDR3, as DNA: TGTGCCAGCAGCTTAGCAACAGGGAAGCAGTATGGTAATGAAAAACTGTTTTTT.

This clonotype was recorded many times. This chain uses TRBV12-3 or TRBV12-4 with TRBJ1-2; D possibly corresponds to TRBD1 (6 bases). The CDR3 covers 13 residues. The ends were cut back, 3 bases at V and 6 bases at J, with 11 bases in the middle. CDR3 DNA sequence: TGTGCCAGCAGTTTGTCGGGGGGCCATGGCTACACCTTC. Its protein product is CASSLSGGHGYTF.

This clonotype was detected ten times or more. The CDR3 spells CASSLGTGSLSNQPQHF. CDR3 nucleotides: TGTGCCAGCAGCTTAGGGACAGGGAGTCTCAGCAATCAGCCCCAGCATTTT. The rearrangement joins TRBV7-2 to TRBJ1-5; TRBD1 agrees at 8 bases. Germline V lookup: CDR1 SGHTA, CDR2 FQGNSA. V shed 1 base, J shed 1 base, and the junction held 6 bases outside the gene matches. The CDR3 is 17 residues long.

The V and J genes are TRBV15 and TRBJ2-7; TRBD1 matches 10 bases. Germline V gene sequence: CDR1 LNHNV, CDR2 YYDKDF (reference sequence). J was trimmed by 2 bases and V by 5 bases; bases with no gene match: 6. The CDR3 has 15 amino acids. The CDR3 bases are TGTGCCACCAGCTCCCCCGGGACAGGGGCCTACGAGCAGTACTTC. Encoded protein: CATSSPGTGAYEQYF.